A single sample gave rise to the 9 T cell receptor beta chains below, sequenced in a study of blood T cell repertoires in COVID-19. Libraries were prepared by immunoSEQ multiplex PCR; TCRdb keeps only in-frame clonotypes and omits some of them. The table has approximately 200,000 clones, about 81% seen once. Sequencing input: peripheral blood. The receptor source for this set is a woman over 75 with COVID-19, enrolled during active disease.

This clone has more than one count but fewer than ten. This sequence joins TRBV19 and TRBJ2-1; TRBD2 agrees at 11 bases. The germline V gene encodes CDR1 LNHDA and CDR2 SQIVND (reference sequence). The length of the CDR3 is 16 residues. The V segment lost 6 bases and the J segment 4 bases; nucleotides outside the gene matches: 8. CDR3 residues: CASSISGTSGYNEQFF. CDR3 DNA: TGTGCCAGTAGCATTTCCGGGACTAGCGGTTACAATGAGCAGTTCTTC. Filled out from reference TRBV19 and TRBJ2-1, the complete variable domain reads DGGITQSPKYLFRKEGQNVTLSCEQNLNHDAMYWYRQDPGQGLRLIYYSQIVNDFQKGDIAEGYSVSREKKESFPLTVTSAQKNPTAFYLCASSISGTSGYNEQFFGPGTRLTVL.

The gene calls are TRBV6-5 and TRBJ2-1; 13 bases align to TRBD2. Looked up from germline, CDR1 is MNHEY and CDR2 is SVGAGI. Unmatched junction bases numbered 6, after V lost 8 bases and J lost 5 bases. CDR3 length equals 15 residues. The CDR3 nucleotides read TGTGCCAGCGAACTAGCGGGAGGGCCCCACAATGAGCAGTTCTTC. Translating gives CASELAGGPHNEQFF.

The CDR3 bases are TGTGCCAGTAGTATAGGGTCTAGCGGCACCTACGAGCAGTACTTC. It is translated as CASSIGSSGTYEQYF. This sequence joins TRBV19 and TRBJ2-7; 7 bases match TRBD2. This CDR3 has 15 amino acids. The V segment lost 1 base and the J segment 2 bases; nucleotides outside the gene matches: 5. Germline CDR1 reads LNHDA; CDR2 reads SQIVND (reference sequence).

This rearrangement joins TRBV7-6 to TRBJ2-5; D might be TRBD1 (5 bases). V lost 5 bases and J 4 bases, leaving 17 bases between the germline ends. From germline, CDR1 is SGHVS and CDR2 FNYEAQ. The CDR3 covers 15 residues. CDR3 nucleotides: TGTGCCAGCAGCCAACTCCAGGGTTCGGGAGAGACCCAGTACTTC. Translated, it gives CASSQLQGSGETQYF.

CDR3 DNA sequence: TGTGCCAGCAGCTTAGGAATGGGCAGGGGAACTGGGGCCAACGTCCTGACTTTC. Its protein product is CASSLGMGRGTGANVLTF. V is TRBV7-2 and J is TRBJ2-6, with D tentatively TRBD1 (6 bases). Germline loops: CDR1 SGHTA, CDR2 FQGNSA. The CDR3 consists of 18 residues. Trimming pared 1 base from V and 2 bases from J, leaving 15 bases between.

This chain joins TRBV5-6 and TRBJ1-1; 7 bases match TRBD1. Germline trimming cut 4 bases from V and 7 bases from J; bases unmatched to any gene: 4. Per germline, CDR1 SGHDT and CDR2 YYEEEE. The CDR3 runs to 12 residues. CDR3 in amino acids: CASSPSGGEAFF. CDR3 nucleotides: TGTGCCAGCAGCCCCTCAGGGGGTGAAGCTTTCTTT. The full variable domain, its missing parts supplied by reference TRBV5-6 and TRBJ1-1, is DAGVTQSPTHLIKTRGQQVTLRCSPKSGHDTVSWYQQALGQGPQFIFQYYEEEERQRGNFPDRFSGHQFPNYSSELNVNALLLGDSALYLCASSPSGGEAFFGQGTRLTVV.

The chain employs TRBV18 and TRBJ1-4; D call uncertain. Trimming removed 3 bases at V and 7 bases at J, with 15 bases between. The germline CDR1 and CDR2 sequences are KGHSH and LQKENI. CDR3 length equals 15 residues. The CDR3 DNA is TGTGCCAGCTCACCCCGAGGAGGGTTGGGTGAAAAACTGTTTTTT. Translating gives CASSPRGGLGEKLFF.

V is TRBV6-5 and J is TRBJ2-3; 8 bases line up with TRBD2. Germline V gene sequence: CDR1 MNHEY, CDR2 SVGAGI. V shed 6 bases and J 4 bases; nucleotides not matched to a gene: 6. This CDR3 is built from 14 residues. Written as DNA, the CDR3 is TGTGCCAGCAGGGGACTAGTCGGGCCAGATACGCAGTATTTT. Translation: CASRGLVGPDTQYF.

V gene TRBV5-1 combines with J gene TRBJ2-5; 8 bases are a match to TRBD2. The CDR3 is 17 amino acids. Germline V gives CDR1 SGHRS, CDR2 YFSETQ. J gave up 1 base and V 2 bases, and 10 bases lay outside the gene matches. Here the CDR3 DNA reads TGCGCCAGCAGCTTAGGCCGGGAGGGGCGGGCCCAAGAGACCCAGTACTTC. Translating it yields CASSLGREGRAQETQYF.